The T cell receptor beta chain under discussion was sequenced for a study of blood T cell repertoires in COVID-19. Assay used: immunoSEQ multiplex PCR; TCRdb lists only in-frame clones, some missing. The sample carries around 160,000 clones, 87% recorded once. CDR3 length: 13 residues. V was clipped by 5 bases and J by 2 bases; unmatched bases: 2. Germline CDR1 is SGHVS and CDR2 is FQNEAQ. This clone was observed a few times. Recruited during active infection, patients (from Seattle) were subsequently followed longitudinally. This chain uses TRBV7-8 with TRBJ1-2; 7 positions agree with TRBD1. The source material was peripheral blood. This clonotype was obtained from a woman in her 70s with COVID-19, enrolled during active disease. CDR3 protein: CASSDRENYGYTF. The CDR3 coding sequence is TGTGCCAGCAGCGACAGGGAGAACTATGGCTACACCTTC.